The 16 T cell receptor beta chains below come from one sample, sequenced in a study of regulatory T cells in long-lasting Graves disease. Described time point: newly diagnosed GD, antithyroid drugs for less than 3 months. The TCR library was made from RNA extracted from PBMCs. Arm-PCR with iRepertoire HTBI primers amplified the CDR3 regions for these TCR beta libraries. MiXCR, applied by TCRdb to the multiplex PCR reads, yields one record per CDR3 protein. The top ten hold 25% to 30% of the sample, which has roughly 350,000 distinct CDR3 sequences, 16% seen once. These data also formed part of another study, on T cells in Graves' hyperthyroidism and ophthalmopathy.

Sequencing was performed on peripheral blood mononuclear cells (PBMCs), taken at new diagnosis, from a patient treated with antithyroid drugs. All receptors come from a man in his forties with Graves disease.

This clonotype came up many times. V gene TRBV28 combines with J gene TRBJ2-1, with TRBD2 matching over 8 bases. The CDR3 runs to 15 residues. CDR1 is MDHEN and CDR2 is SYDVKM in the germline V gene. After removal of 4 bases from V and 6 bases from J, the junction contained 8 bases not matched to a gene. The CDR3 bases are TGTGCCAGCAGTTACCAGGCTGCGGGGGGCAATGAGCAGTTCTTC. Translation: CASSYQAAGGNEQFF. The full variable domain, with the rest looked up from reference TRBV28 and TRBJ2-1, is DVKVTQSSRYLVKRTGEKVFLECVQDMDHENMFWYRQDPGLGLRLIYFSYDVKMKEKGDIPEGYSVSREKKERFSLILESASTNQTSMYLCASSYQAAGGNEQFFGPGTRLTVL.

The rearrangement joins TRBV11-2 to TRBJ1-2; 12 bases are a match to TRBD1. The germline V gene encodes CDR1 SGHAT and CDR2 FQNNGV. V gave up 6 bases and J gave up 4 bases; unmatched junction bases: 6. The CDR3 loop spans 15 amino acids. Written as DNA, the CDR3 is TGTGCCAGCAGTTGGGGGACAGGGGGCGCCTATGGCTACACCTTC. Protein product: CASSWGTGGAYGYTF.

V gene TRBV2 combines with J gene TRBJ1-2; D is undetermined. This CDR3 contains 12 residues. V shed 3 bases and J shed 5 bases, with 7 bases lying between them. Germline V CDR1 and CDR2: SNHLY, FYNNEI. Here the CDR3 reads CASSEREYGYTF. The CDR3 DNA follows: TGTGCCAGCAGTGAGCGGGAGTATGGCTACACCTTC.

Concerning this clonotype: Possible read error: a much larger clone is one base away. This sequence joins TRBV20-1 and TRBJ2-1, with 7 nucleotides matching TRBD2. The J call could be wrong; TRBJ2-5 is a better fit for the DNA end. From germline, CDR1 is DFQATT and CDR2 SNEGSKA (reference sequence). CDR3 length: 12 residues. The CDR3 DNA follows: TGCAGAGCGGGGACTACCCTGGAGACCCAGTACTTC. This codes for CRAGTTLETQYF.

There are many counts of this clonotype. This rearrangement joins TRBV5-1 to TRBJ2-7; TRBD2 matches at 12 bases. The junction had 11 bases not matched to a gene; V was cut back by 5 bases and J by 5 bases. Per the germline V gene, CDR1 is SGHRS and CDR2 is YFSETQ. This CDR3 region has 16 residues. The CDR3 DNA reads as TGCGCCAGCAGAGATCCTAGCGGGGGGGCGTTCAACGAGCAGTACTTC. Translation gives CASRDPSGGAFNEQYF.

This clonotype was seen repeatedly, ten times or more. The genes are TRBV11-3 and TRBJ1-2; D call uncertain. The CDR3 loop spans 13 amino acids. V was trimmed by 4 bases and J by 7 bases, leaving 13 bases between them. Germline V gene lookup returns CDR1 SGHNT and CDR2 YENEEA. CDR3 in DNA: TGTGCCAGCAGCTCCGGTTGGGATTCTGGCTACACCTTC. Protein: CASSSGWDSGYTF.

This clonotype was recorded at least ten times. The chain has TRBV20-1 and TRBJ2-3; TRBD1 agrees at 9 bases. CDR3 length equals 16 residues. V was pared by 1 base and J by 1 base, with 6 bases of the junction left unmatched. CDR1 and CDR2 (germline): DFQATT, SNEGSKA (reference sequence). CDR3 coding DNA: TGCAGTGCTAGAGGGGTACAGGGGGCAGGCACAGATACGCAGTATTTT. Translated, it gives CSARGVQGAGTDTQYF.

This clonotype was found many times. V gene TRBV7-6 combines with J gene TRBJ2-3; 8 bases map to TRBD1. V was pared by 6 bases and J by 3 bases, with 8 bases of the junction left unmatched. The germline V gene has CDR1 SGHVS and CDR2 FNYEAQ. This CDR3 has 15 amino acids. CDR3 sequence reads: CASSTRDRTTDTQYF. As DNA, the CDR3 is TGTGCCAGCAGTACCCGGGACAGGACGACAGATACGCAGTATTTT. Together with reference TRBV7-6 and TRBJ2-3, the CDR3 gives the full variable domain: GAGVSQSPRYKVTKRGQDVALRCDPISGHVSLYWYRQALGQGPEFLTYFNYEAQQDKSGLPNDRFSAERPEGSISTLTIQRTEQRDSAMYRCASSTRDRTTDTQYFGPGTRLTVL.

The chain employs TRBV5-4 and TRBJ2-7; 9 positions agree with TRBD1. CDR1 SGHNT and CDR2 YYREEE come from the germline V gene (reference sequence). The ends lost 2 bases at V and 5 bases at J; junction bases unmatched: 8. This CDR3 is 15 amino acids long. CDR3 residues: CASSLPGQGYHEQYF. The CDR3 DNA follows: TGTGCCAGCAGCTTACCGGGACAGGGCTACCACGAGCAGTACTTC.

This clonotype was counted ten times or more. The chain couples TRBV18 to TRBJ2-7; possibly TRBD1 or TRBD2 for D (5 bases each). The CDR3 length is 12 residues. V gave up 6 bases and J gave up 6 bases, with 12 bases separating them. Germline assignment: CDR1 KGHSH and CDR2 LQKENI. CDR3 coding DNA: TGTGCCAGCTCGGCCAGGGCGGGCGAGCAGTACTTC. This codes for CASSARAGEQYF.

In its sample, this clonotype was seen many times. The chain links TRBV20-1 to TRBJ2-5; D gene uncertain. The V end was cut by 0 bases, the J end by 5 bases, with 7 bases between. The CDR3 extends over 12 amino acids. The germline V gene has CDR1 DFQATT and CDR2 SNEGSKA (reference sequence). CDR3 sequence (DNA): TGCAGTGCTAGAGAGAGGACGGAGACCCAGTACTTC. Amino acid sequence: CSARERTETQYF.

This clonotype has a count of ten or more. The rearrangement uses TRBV3-1 and TRBJ2-7; TRBD2 matches 8 bases. Germline assignment: CDR1 LGHDT and CDR2 YNNKEL (reference sequence). The CDR3 spans 17 residues. With V trimmed by 4 bases and J by 0 bases, 11 bases remained unmatched. This chain's CDR3 is CASSLRYSAGVSYEQYF. The DNA of the CDR3 is TGTGCCAGCAGCCTGAGGTATTCAGCGGGGGTCTCCTACGAGCAGTACTTC.

In this sample, this clonotype turned up a few times. This chain uses TRBV7-2 with TRBJ2-6; D may be TRBD2 (6 bases). Trimming shortened V by 5 bases and J by 5 bases, and 13 bases separated the two germline ends. CDR3 length: 15 residues. Germline CDR1 reads SGHTA; CDR2 reads FQGNSA. DNA for the CDR3: TGTGCCAGCAGCCGGGTTGGGGGGAGGGCCAACGTCCTGACTTTC. Translating gives CASSRVGGRANVLTF.

The sample holds many counts of this clonotype. V and J are TRBV7-9 and TRBJ2-3; 8 bases line up with TRBD2. Germline lookup yields CDR1 SEHNR and CDR2 FQNEAQ (reference sequence). The CDR3 has 16 amino acids. The ends lost 1 base at V and 2 bases at J; junction bases unmatched: 5. The CDR3 coding sequence is TGTGCCAGCAGCTTAGGCGGGGGGCCTTACACAGATACGCAGTATTTT. Translating it yields CASSLGGGPYTDTQYF.

In its sample, this clonotype was seen many times. The rearrangement joins TRBV28 to TRBJ2-5, with D maybe TRBD1 (6 bases). Germline V gene lookup returns CDR1 MDHEN and CDR2 SYDVKM. The ends were cut back, 1 base at V and 3 bases at J, with 15 bases in the middle. This CDR3 is built from 16 residues. The CDR3 is CASSLLIRYREETQYF. The DNA for the CDR3 is TGTGCCAGCAGTTTATTGATACGGTACAGGGAAGAGACCCAGTACTTC. Complete variable domain (other parts from reference TRBV28 and TRBJ2-5): DVKVTQSSRYLVKRTGEKVFLECVQDMDHENMFWYRQDPGLGLRLIYFSYDVKMKEKGDIPEGYSVSREKKERFSLILESASTNQTSMYLCASSLLIRYREETQYFGPGTRLLVL.

This clonotype showed up many times. This rearrangement joins TRBV2 to TRBJ2-3, with TRBD1 matching 11 bases. The V segment lost 2 bases and the J segment 4 bases; nucleotides outside the gene matches: 5. This CDR3 contains 16 residues. The germline V gene encodes CDR1 SNHLY and CDR2 FYNNEI. CDR3 residues: CASSELGQGASDTQYF. For the CDR3, the DNA is TGTGCCAGCAGTGAATTAGGACAGGGGGCCTCAGATACGCAGTATTTT.